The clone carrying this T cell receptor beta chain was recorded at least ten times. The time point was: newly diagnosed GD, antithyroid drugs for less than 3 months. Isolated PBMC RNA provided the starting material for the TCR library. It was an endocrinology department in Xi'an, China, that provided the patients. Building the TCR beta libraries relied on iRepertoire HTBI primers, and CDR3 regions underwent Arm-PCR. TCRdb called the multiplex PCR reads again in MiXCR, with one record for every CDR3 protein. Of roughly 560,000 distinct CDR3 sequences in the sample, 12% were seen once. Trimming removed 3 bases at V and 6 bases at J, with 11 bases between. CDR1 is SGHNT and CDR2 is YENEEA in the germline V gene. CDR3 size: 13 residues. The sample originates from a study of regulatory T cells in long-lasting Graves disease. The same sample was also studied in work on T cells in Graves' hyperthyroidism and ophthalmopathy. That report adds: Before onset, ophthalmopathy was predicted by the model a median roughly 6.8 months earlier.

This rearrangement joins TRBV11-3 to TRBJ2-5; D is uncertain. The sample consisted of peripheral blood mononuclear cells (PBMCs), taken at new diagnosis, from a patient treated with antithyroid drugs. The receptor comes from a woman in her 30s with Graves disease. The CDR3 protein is CASSFGGKQTQYF. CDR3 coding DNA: TGTGCCAGCAGCTTTGGTGGGAAACAGACCCAGTACTTC. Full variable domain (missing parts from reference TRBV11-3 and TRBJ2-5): EAGVVQSPRYKIIEKKQPVAFWCNPISGHNTLYWYLQNLGQGPELLIRYENEEAVDDSQLPKDRFSAERLKGVDSTLKIQPAELGDSAVYLCASSFGGKQTQYFGPGTRLLVL.